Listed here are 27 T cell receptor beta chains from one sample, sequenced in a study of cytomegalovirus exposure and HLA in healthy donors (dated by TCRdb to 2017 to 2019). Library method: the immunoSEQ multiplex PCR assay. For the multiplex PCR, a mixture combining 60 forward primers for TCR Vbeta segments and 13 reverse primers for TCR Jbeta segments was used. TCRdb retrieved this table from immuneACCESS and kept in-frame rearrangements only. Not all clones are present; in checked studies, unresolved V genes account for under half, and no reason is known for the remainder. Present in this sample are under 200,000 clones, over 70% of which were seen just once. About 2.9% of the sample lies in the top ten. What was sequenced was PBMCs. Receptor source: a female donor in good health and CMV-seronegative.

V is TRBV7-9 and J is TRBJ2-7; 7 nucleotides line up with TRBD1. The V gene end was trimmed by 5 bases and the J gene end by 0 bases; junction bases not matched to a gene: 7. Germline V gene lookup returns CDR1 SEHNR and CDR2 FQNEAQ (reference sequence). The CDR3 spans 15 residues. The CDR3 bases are TGTGCCAGCAGCGCGGACAGGACGAGCTCCTACGAGCAGTACTTC. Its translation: CASSADRTSSYEQYF.

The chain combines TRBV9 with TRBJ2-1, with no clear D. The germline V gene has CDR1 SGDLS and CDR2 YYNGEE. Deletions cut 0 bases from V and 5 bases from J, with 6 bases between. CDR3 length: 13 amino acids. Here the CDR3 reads CASSVGANNEQFF. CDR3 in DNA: TGTGCCAGCAGCGTAGGGGCGAACAATGAGCAGTTCTTC. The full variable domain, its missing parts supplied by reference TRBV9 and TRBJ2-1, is DSGVTQTPKHLITATGQRVTLRCSPRSGDLSVYWYQQSLDQGLQFLIQYYNGEERAKGNILERFSAQQFPDLHSELNLSSLELGDSALYFCASSVGANNEQFFGPGTRLTVL.

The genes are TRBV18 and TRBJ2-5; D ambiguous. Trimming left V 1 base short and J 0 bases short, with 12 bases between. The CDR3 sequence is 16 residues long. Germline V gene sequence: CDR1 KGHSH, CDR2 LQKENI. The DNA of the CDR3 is TGTGCCAGCTCACCACGAACCTCACTGAACCAAGAGACCCAGTACTTC. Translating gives CASSPRTSLNQETQYF.

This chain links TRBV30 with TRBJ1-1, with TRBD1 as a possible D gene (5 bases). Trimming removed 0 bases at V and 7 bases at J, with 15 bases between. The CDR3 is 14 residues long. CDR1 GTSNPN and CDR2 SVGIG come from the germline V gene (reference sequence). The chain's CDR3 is CAWSVGGEALEAFF. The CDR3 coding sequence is TGTGCCTGGAGTGTTGGGGGGGAAGCCCTTGAAGCTTTCTTT.

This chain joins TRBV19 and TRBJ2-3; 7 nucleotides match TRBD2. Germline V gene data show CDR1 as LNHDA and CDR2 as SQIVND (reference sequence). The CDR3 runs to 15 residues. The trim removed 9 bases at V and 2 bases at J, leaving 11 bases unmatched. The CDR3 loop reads CASSSRDYLTDTQYF. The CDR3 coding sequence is TGTGCCAGCTCCTCCCGGGACTATCTCACAGATACGCAGTATTTT. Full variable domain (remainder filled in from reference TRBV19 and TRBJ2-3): DGGITQSPKYLFRKEGQNVTLSCEQNLNHDAMYWYRQDPGQGLRLIYYSQIVNDFQKGDIAEGYSVSREKKESFPLTVTSAQKNPTAFYLCASSSRDYLTDTQYFGPGTRLTVL.

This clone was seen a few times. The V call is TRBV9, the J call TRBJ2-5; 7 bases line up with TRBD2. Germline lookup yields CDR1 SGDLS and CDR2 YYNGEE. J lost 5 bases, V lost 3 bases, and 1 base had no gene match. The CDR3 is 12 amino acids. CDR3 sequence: CASSGEGETQYF. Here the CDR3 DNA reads TGTGCCAGCAGCGGGGAGGGGGAGACCCAGTACTTC.

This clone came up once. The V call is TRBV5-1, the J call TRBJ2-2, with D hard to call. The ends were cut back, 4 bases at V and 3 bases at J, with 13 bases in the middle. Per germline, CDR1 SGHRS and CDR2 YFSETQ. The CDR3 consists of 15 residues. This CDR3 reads CASSETQNYTGELFF. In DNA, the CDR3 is TGCGCCAGCAGCGAAACTCAAAACTACACCGGGGAGCTGTTTTTT. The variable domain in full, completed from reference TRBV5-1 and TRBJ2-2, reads KAGVTQTPRYLIKTRGQQVTLSCSPISGHRSVSWYQQTPGQGLQFLFEYFSETQRNKGNFPGRFSGRQFSNSRSEMNVSTLELGDSALYLCASSETQNYTGELFFGEGSRLTVL.

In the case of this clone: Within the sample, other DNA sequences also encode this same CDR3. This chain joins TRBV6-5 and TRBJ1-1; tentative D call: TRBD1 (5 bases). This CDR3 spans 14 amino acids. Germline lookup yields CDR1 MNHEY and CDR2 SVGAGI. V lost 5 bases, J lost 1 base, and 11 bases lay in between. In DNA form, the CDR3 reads TGTGCCAGCAGTCGGGGGACGGGGAACACTGAAGCTTTCTTT. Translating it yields CASSRGTGNTEAFF.

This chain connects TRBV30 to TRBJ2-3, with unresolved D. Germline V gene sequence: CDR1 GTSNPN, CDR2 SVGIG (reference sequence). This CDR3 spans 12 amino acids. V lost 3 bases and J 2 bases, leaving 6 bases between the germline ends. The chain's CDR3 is CAWSQNTDTQYF. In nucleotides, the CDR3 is TGTGCCTGGAGCCAGAACACAGATACGCAGTATTTT.

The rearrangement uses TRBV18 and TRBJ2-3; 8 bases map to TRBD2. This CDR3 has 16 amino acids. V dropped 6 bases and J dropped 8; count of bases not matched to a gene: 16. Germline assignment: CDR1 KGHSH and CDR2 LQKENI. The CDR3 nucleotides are TGTGCCAGCTCCTCCTCCTTTAGCGGGATCACTGGTACGCAGTATTTT. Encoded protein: CASSSSFSGITGTQYF. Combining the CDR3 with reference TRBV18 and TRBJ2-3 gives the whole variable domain NAGVMQNPRHLVRRRGQEARLRCSPMKGHSHVYWYRQLPEEGLKFMVYLQKENIIDESGMPKERFSAEFPKEGPSILRIQQVVRGDSAAYFCASSSSFSGITGTQYFGPGTRLTVL.

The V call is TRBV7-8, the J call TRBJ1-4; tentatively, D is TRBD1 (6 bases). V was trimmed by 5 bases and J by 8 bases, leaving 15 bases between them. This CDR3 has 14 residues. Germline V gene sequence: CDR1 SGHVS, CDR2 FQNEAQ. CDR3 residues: CASSLLGAGEKLFF. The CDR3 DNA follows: TGTGCCAGCAGCCTGCTGGGGGCAGGGGAAAAACTGTTTTTT.

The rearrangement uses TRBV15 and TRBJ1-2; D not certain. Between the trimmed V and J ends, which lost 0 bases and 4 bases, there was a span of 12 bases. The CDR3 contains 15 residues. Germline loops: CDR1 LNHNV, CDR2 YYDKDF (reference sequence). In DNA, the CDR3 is TGTGCCACCAGCAGAGATCGGGTCACCAGCTATGGCTACACCTTC. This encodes CATSRDRVTSYGYTF.

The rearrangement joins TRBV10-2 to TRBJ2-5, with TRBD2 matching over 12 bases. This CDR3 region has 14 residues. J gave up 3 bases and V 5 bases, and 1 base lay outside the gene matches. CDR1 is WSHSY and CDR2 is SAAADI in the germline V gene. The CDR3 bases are TGCGCCAGCAGTCGGACTAGCGGGAAAGAGACCCAGTACTTC. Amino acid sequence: CASSRTSGKETQYF.

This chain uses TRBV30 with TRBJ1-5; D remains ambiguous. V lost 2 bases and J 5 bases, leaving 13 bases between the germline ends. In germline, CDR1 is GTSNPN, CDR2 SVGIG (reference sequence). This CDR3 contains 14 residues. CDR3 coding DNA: TGTGCCTGGAGTACCGGCAGGATCGATCAGCCCCAGCATTTT. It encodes CAWSTGRIDQPQHF.

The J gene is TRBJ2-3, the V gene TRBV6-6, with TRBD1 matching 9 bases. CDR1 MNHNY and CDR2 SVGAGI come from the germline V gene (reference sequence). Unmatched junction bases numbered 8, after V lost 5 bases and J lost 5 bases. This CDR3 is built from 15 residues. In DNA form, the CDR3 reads TGTGCCAGCAGTCCTGGGACAGGGTCAGGAGATACGCAGTATTTT. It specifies CASSPGTGSGDTQYF.

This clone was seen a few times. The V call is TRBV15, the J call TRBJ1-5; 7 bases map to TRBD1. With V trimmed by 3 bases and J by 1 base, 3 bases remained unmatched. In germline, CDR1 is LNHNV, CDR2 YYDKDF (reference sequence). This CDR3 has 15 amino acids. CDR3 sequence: CATSRSTGSNQPQHF. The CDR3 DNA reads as TGTGCCACCAGCAGGTCGACAGGGAGCAATCAGCCCCAGCATTTT. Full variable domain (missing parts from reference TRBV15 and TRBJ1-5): DAMVIQNPRYQVTQFGKPVTLSCSQTLNHNVMYWYQQKSSQAPKLLFHYYDKDFNNEADTPDNFQSRRPNTSFCFLDIRSPGLGDTAMYLCATSRSTGSNQPQHFGDGTRLSIL.

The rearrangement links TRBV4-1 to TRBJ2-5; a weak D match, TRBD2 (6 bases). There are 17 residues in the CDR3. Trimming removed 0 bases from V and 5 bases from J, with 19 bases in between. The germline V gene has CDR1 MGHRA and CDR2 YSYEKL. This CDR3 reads CASSQDPGGAPRETQYF. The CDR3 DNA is TGCGCCAGCAGCCAAGATCCTGGCGGGGCCCCCCGGGAGACCCAGTACTTC.

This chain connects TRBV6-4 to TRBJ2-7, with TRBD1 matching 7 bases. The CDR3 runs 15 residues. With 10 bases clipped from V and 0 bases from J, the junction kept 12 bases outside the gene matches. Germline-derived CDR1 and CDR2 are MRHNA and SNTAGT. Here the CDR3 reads CANKTRTGYSYEQYF. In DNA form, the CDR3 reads TGTGCCAACAAGACAAGGACAGGCTACTCCTACGAGCAGTACTTC.

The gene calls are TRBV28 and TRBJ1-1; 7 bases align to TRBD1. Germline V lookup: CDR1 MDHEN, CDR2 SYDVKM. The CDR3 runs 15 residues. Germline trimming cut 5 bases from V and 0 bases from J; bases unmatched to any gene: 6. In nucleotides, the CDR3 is TGTGCCAGCAGTCAAGGGGGCCGGATGAACACTGAAGCTTTCTTT. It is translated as CASSQGGRMNTEAFF.

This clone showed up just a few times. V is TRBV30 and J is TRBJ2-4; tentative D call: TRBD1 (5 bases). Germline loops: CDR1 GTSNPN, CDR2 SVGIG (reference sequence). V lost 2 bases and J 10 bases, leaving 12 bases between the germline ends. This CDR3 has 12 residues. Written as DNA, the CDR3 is TGTGCCTGGAGTCCACAAAGACAGATTCAGTACTTC. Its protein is CAWSPQRQIQYF.

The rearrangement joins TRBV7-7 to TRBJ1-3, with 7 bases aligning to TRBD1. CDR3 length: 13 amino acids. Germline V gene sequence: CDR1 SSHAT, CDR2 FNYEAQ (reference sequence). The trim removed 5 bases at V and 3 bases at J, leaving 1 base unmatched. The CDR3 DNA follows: TGTGCCAGCAGCACAGGGGTTGGAAACACCATATATTTT. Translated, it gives CASSTGVGNTIYF.

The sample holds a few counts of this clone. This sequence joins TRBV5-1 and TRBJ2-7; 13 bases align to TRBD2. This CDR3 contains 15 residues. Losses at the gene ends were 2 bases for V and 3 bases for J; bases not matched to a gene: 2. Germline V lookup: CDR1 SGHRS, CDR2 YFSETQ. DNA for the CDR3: TGCGCCAGCAGCTTCACTAGCGGGGGGGGCTACGAGCAGTACTTC. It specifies CASSFTSGGGYEQYF.

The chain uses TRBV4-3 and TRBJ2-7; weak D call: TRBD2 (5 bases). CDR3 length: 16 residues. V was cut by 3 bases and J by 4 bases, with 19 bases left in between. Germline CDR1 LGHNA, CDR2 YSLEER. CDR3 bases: TGCGCCAGCAGCCATCGGTTGGACTCACTGCCTTACGAGCAGTACTTC. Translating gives CASSHRLDSLPYEQYF.

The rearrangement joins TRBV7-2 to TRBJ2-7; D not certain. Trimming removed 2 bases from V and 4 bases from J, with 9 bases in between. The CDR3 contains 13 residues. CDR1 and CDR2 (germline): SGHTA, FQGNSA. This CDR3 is CASSLNYPYEQYF. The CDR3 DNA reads TGTGCCAGCAGCTTAAACTATCCTTACGAGCAGTACTTC.

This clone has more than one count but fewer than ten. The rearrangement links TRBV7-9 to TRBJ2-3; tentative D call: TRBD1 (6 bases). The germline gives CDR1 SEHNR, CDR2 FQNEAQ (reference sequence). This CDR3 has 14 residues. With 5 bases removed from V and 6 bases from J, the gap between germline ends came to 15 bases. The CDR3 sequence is CASSGNRVPDTQYF. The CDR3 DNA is TGTGCCAGCAGCGGCAACAGGGTCCCGGATACGCAGTATTTT.

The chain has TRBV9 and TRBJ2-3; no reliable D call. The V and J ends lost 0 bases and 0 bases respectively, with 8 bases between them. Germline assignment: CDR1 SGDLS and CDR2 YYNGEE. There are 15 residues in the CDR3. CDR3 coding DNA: TGTGCCAGCAGCGTAGTGGCTGGTAGCACAGATACGCAGTATTTT. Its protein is CASSVVAGSTDTQYF.

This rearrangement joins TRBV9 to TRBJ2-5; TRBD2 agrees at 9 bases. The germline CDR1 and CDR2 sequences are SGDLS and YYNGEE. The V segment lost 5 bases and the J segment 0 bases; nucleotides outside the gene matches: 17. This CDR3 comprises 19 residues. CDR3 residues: CASSEYHQPSGAYQETQYF. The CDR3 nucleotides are TGTGCCAGCAGTGAATATCACCAGCCTAGCGGGGCGTACCAAGAGACCCAGTACTTC.